This T cell receptor (beta chain) originates from a study of CD8 T cells in ankylosing spondylitis. The CDR3 has 14 residues. V was shortened by 3 bases and J by 6 bases, with 11 bases between the two germline ends. Germline V gives CDR1 SGHVS, CDR2 FNYEAQ. MiXCR, applied by TCRdb to the 5' RACE reads, yields one record per CDR3 protein. The sample has over 150,000 distinct CDR3 sequences, 18% seen once. At least ten counts were recorded for this clonotype. Antigen: not known. Whole-study findings and limits: Significantly higher representation of disease-linked clones was reported for matched ankylosing spondylitis synovial fluid. Characteristic of ankylosing spondylitis blood, it appeared, was a TCR beta motif comprising roughly eight highly homologous variants.

The receptor's source is a male donor aged 10-30 years with ankylosing spondylitis or in good health (not recorded which). Source material: blood, either unsorted or a sorted T cell fraction (not recorded which). V and J are TRBV7-6 and TRBJ2-2; D might be TRBD1 (6 bases). CDR3: CASSFSGEPGELFF. The CDR3 coding sequence is TGTGCCAGCAGCTTCTCAGGGGAGCCCGGGGAGCTGTTTTTT.